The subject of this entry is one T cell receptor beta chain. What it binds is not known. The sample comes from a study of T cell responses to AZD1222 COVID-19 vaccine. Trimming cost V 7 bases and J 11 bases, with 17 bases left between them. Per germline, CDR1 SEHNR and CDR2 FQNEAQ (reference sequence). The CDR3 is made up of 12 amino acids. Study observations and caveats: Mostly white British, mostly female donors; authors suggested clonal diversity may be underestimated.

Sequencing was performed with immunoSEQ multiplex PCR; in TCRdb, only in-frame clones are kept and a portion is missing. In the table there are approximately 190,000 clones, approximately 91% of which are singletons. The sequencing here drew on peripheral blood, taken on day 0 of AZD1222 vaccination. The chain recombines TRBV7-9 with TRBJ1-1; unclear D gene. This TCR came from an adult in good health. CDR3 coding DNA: TGTGCCAGCACCCCGGGGAGCTCACGGGCTTTCTTT. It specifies CASTPGSSRAFF.